This T cell receptor (beta chain) derives from a study of blood T cell repertoires in COVID-19. Using immunoSEQ multiplex PCR, the repertoire was profiled, and TCRdb retains in-frame clones only, with some absent. This sample has 200,000 to 250,000 clones; around 80% occur once, and the top ten carry 7.5% to 9%. Germline CDR1 is SGHRS and CDR2 is YFSETQ. The germline V and J ends were trimmed by 7 bases and 0 bases, with 14 bases remaining between them. The CDR3 has 15 amino acids. Sequences were obtained from peripheral blood. This receptor was taken from a woman older than 75 with COVID-19, enrolled during active disease. The chain employs TRBV5-1 and TRBJ1-3; D not certain. The CDR3 protein is CASADGSYSGNTIYF. As DNA, the CDR3 is TGCGCCAGCGCCGATGGGAGCTACTCTGGAAACACCATATATTTT. Drawing the rest from reference TRBV5-1 and TRBJ1-3, the complete variable domain is KAGVTQTPRYLIKTRGQQVTLSCSPISGHRSVSWYQQTPGQGLQFLFEYFSETQRNKGNFPGRFSGRQFSNSRSEMNVSTLELGDSALYLCASADGSYSGNTIYFGEGSWLTVV.